The source of this T cell receptor beta chain is a study of OX40 agonist ivuxolimab in advanced cancers. Germline CDR1 is ENHRY and CDR2 is SYGVKD. This CDR3 has 15 residues. V was clipped by 3 bases and J by 0 bases, with 8 bases between them. Generated by immunoSEQ multiplex PCR, the TCRdb table keeps only in-frame clones and is missing some. The data contain some 40,000 clones, roughly nine tenths of them singletons. Source: CD4+ or CD8+ T cells sorted from blood, taken in a trial of the OX40 agonist ivuxolimab. The sequence came from an adult with an advanced solid tumor such as melanoma, head and neck, liver or kidney cancer. The genes are TRBV10-3 and TRBJ2-2; D possibly corresponds to TRBD2 (5 bases). CDR3: CAISDGSANTGELFF. The CDR3 nucleotides are TGTGCCATCAGTGATGGTAGCGCGAACACCGGGGAGCTGTTTTTT.